Sequencing of this T cell receptor beta chain was carried out in a study of early T cells in non-severe SARS-CoV-2 infection. Study at large: RNA in bulk from unsorted whole blood was sequenced, and chains were unpaired. Findings and caveats of the study: Clonotype matching in VDJdb favored anti-spike CD8 responses and did not capture private and CD4 specificities.

This clonotype was seen a handful of times. Its target is not known. Individual cDNA molecules were tagged with unique molecular identifiers. TCRdb re-analysed the 5' RACE reads in MiXCR, keeping a single row per CDR3 protein. The sample has tens of thousands of distinct CDR3 sequences, approximately 13% seen once. Trimming removed 6 bases at V and 7 bases at J, with 19 bases between. CDR3 length equals 15 residues. Germline assignment: CDR1 ENHRY and CDR2 SYGVKD. This clonotype was obtained from an adult who was a healthcare worker with PCR-confirmed SARS-CoV-2 infection or an uninfected control (not recorded which). The V gene is TRBV10-3, the J gene TRBJ2-1, with a possible D match to TRBD2 (6 bases). The sample consisted of whole blood. CDR3 region: CAIRAQLAKANEQFF. CDR3 DNA sequence: TGTGCCATCAGGGCCCAGCTAGCGAAGGCAAATGAGCAGTTCTTC.